This T cell receptor beta chain emerged from a study of early T cells in non-severe SARS-CoV-2 infection. Turning to the study itself: Bulk RNA taken from unsorted whole blood was sequenced, leaving chains unpaired.

TCRdb reprocessed the 5' RACE reads via MiXCR and lists one record per CDR3 protein. This repertoire shows about 61,000 distinct CDR3 sequences, 11% found once; its top ten account for about 1.5%. As regards this clonotype: The antigen remains undetermined.

The CDR3 is 14 amino acids. Trimming stripped 2 bases from V and 5 bases from J, with 10 bases between. In germline, CDR1 is SGHNT, CDR2 YYREEE (reference sequence). Study results and caveats: VDJdb matching favored anti-spike CD8 responses, missing private and CD4 specificities.

J is TRBJ1-4 and V is TRBV5-4, with D unclear. The sequenced sample consisted of whole blood. This clonotype was sampled from an adult who was a healthcare worker with PCR-confirmed SARS-CoV-2 infection or an uninfected control (not recorded which). CDR3 amino acids: CASSFEGRNEKLFF. In nucleotides, the CDR3 is TGTGCCAGCAGCTTTGAGGGTAGAAATGAAAAACTGTTTTTT.